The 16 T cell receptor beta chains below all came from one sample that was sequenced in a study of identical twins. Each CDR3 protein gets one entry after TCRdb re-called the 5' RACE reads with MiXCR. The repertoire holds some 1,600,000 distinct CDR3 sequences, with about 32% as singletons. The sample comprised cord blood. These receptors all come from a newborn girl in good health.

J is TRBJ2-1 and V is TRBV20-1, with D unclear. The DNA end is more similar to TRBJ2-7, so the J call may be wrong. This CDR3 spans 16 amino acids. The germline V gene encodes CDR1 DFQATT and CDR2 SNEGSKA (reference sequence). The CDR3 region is CSARDLHGPSYNEQYF. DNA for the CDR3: TGCAGTGCTAGAGATCTTCACGGACCTTCCTACAATGAGCAGTACTTC.

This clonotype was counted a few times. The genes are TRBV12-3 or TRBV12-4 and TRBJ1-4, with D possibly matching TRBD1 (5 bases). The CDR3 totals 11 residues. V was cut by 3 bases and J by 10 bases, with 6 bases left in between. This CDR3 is CASSFGGKLFF. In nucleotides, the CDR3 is TGTGCCAGCAGTTTTGGGGGAAAACTGTTTTTT.

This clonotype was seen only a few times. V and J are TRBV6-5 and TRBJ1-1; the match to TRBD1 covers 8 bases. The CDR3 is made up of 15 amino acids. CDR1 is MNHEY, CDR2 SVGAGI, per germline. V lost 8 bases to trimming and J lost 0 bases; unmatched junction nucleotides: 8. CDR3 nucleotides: TGTGCCAGCGCGGCAGGGGGCAACTTGAACACTGAAGCTTTCTTT. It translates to CASAAGGNLNTEAFF.

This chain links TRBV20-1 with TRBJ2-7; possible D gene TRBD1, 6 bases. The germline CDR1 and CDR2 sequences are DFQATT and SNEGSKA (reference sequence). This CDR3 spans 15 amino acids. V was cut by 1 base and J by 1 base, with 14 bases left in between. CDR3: CSARVRTGISYEQYF. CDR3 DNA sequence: TGCAGTGCTAGAGTGCGAACAGGGATTTCCTACGAGCAGTACTTC.

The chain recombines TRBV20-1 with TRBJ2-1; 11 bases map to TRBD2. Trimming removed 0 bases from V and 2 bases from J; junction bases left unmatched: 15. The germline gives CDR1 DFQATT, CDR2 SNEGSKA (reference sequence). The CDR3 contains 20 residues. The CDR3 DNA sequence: TGCAGTGCTAGAGACGGTAGCGGGAGGGCCTCCAAAATAACCTACAATGAGCAGTTCTTC. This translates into CSARDGSGRASKITYNEQFF.

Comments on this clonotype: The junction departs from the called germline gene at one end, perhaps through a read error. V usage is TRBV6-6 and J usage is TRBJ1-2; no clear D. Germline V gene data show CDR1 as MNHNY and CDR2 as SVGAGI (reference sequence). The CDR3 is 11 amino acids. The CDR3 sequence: CASSFSFGHTF. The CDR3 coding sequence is TGTGCCAGCAGTTTCTCCTTTGGCCACACCTTC.

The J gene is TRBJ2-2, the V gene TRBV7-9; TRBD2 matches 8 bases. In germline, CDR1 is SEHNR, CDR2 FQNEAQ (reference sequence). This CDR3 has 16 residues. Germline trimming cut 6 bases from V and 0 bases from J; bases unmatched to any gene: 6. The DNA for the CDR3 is TGTGCCAGCAGGTTGACTAGCGCCGCGAACACCGGGGAGCTGTTTTTT. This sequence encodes CASRLTSAANTGELFF.

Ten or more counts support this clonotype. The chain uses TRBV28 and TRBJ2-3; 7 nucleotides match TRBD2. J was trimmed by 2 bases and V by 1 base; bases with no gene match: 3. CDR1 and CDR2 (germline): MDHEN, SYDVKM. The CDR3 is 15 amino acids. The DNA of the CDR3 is TGTGCCAGCAGTTTATTTGCGGGAGCCACAGATACGCAGTATTTT. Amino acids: CASSLFAGATDTQYF.

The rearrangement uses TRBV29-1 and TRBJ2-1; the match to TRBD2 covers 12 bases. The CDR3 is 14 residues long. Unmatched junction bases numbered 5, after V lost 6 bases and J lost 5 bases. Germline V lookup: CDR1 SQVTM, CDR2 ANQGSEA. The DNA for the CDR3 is TGCAGCGTACGGACTAGCGGGACTCACAATGAGCAGTTCTTC. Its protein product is CSVRTSGTHNEQFF.

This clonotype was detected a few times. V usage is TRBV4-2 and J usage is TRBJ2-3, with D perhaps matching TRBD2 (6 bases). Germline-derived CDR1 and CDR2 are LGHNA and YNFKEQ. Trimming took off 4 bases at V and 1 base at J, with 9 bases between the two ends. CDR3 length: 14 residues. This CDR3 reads CASSPEGRTDTQYF. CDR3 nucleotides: TGTGCCAGCAGCCCGGAGGGGCGCACAGATACGCAGTATTTT.

CDR3 coding DNA: TGCAGTGCTAGAGTCGGGAGCGGGAGGGAGTACTTC. Residues: CSARVGSGREYF. The J gene is TRBJ2-4, the V gene TRBV20-1; 10 nucleotides agree with TRBD2. Trimming cost V 1 base and J 14 bases; bases outside gene matches: 5. CDR1 DFQATT and CDR2 SNEGSKA come from the germline V gene (reference sequence). The CDR3 length is 12 residues.

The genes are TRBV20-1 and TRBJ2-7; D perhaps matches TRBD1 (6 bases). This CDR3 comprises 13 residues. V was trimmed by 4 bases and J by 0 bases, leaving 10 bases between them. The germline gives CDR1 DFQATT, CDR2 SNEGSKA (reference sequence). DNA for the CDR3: TGCAGTGCTAAGGGGACAAACTCCTACGAGCAGTACTTC. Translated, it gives CSAKGTNSYEQYF.

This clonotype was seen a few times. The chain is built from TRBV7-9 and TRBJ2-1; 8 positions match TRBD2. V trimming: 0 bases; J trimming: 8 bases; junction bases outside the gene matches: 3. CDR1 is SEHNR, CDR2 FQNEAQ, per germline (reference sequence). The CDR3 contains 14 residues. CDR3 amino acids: CASSLARTSHEQFF. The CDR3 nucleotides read TGTGCCAGCAGCTTAGCGCGGACTAGCCATGAGCAGTTCTTC.

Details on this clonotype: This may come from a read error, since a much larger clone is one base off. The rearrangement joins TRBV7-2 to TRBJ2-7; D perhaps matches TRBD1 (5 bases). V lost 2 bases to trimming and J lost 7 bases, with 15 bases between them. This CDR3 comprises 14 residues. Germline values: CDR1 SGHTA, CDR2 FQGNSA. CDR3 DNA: TGTGCCAGCAGCTTAAATCGGTTAGGGGATGAGCAGTACTTC. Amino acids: CASSLNRLGDEQYF.

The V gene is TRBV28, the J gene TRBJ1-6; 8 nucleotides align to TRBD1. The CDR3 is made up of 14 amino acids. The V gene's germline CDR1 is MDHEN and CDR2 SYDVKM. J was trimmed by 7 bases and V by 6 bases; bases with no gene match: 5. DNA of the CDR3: TGTGCCAGCAGAACGGACAGGGTGAATTCACCCCTCCACTTT. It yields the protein CASRTDRVNSPLHF.

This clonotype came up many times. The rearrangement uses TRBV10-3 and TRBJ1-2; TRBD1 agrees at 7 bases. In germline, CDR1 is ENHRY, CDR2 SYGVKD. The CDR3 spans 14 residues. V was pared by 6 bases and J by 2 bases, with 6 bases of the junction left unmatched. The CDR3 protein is CAISPGQINYGYTF. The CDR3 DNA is TGTGCCATCAGCCCGGGACAGATAAACTATGGCTACACCTTC.